This TCR beta chain was identified during a study of T cell responses to AZD1222 COVID-19 vaccine (dated by TCRdb to 2020 to 2022). Background for the entire study: AZD1222 recipients whose second dose came at about 4 weeks and those whose second dose came at about 12 weeks were combined into one group, since spike-specific TCR depth and breadth did not differ between the two schedules. TCR sequencing was performed for some 250 trial participants, of whom about 200 were given two doses of AZD1222 and 26 were given two doses of MenACWY control vaccine. Trial participants were enrolled by age into 18-55, 56-69 and 70-plus year subgroups, with about 150, 28 and 57 TCR-sequenced participants respectively.

What this sample's time point label stands for: baseline before first vaccination. Vaccinee samples were obtained from the UK trials COV001 and COV002, which included a single-blind randomized controlled phase 2/3 trial of AZD1222 (ChAdOx1 nCoV-19) in healthy adults. Trial participant PBMC samples were collected at day 0 and day 28 after the second dose for TCRbeta chain sequencing. The CDR3 regions of human TCRbeta chains were analyzed by immunosequencing. The authors' pipeline ran thus. Repertoire TCRs were matched against a reference library of SARS-CoV-2-specific TCRs generated with the MIRA antigen-specificity platform. Breadth meant the fraction of unique TCRs that were SARS-CoV-2-associated, whereas depth meant the fraction of total T cells that were SARS-CoV-2-associated. Each spike-specific TCR was assigned to its reactive spike region and to a CD4 or CD8 class using the MIRA data. Log10-transformed breadth and depth values were compared by one-way ANOVA with Sidak's multiple comparisons tests. This is the immuneACCESS table as TCRdb keeps it, with only in-frame sequences that have V and J called. A part of the clones is gone; compared with another copy, unresolved V genes explain less than half, and the rest is unexplained. That table furnishes V, J and clone size, whereas the DNA furnished D and trimming. The sample data list some 100,000 clones, and about 87% of these were observed just once. Roughly 2% of the sample rests with the top ten.

The investigation overall reported the following: After two AZD1222 doses, spike-specific TCR breadth and depth were significantly higher than at day 0 and than in MenACWY recipients. Participants were mostly white British, with more females than males. The authors suggested clonal diversity may have been underestimated. The vaccine-associated CD4 TCRs covered the entire spike protein, and the dominant responses fell in regions 160-218 and 743-854. Because no day 14 peak-response samples were available, repertoires were characterized only after the peak T cell response. In the small 56-69-year group, the increase in depth fell short of significance, most likely because of low power. Only six AZD1222 recipients were SARS-CoV-2 seropositive at baseline, limiting conclusions about previously exposed vaccinees. Epitopes outside the regions mutated in the B.1.351 and B.1.1.7 variants were reportedly recognized by nearly half of the unique spike-specific TCRs.

Regarding this clone: The antigen it recognizes is unknown. No qualities accompany the bases; no much larger clone lies one base away.

The receptor's source is an adult in good health. Sample: peripheral blood, taken on day 0 of AZD1222 vaccination.

The DNA reads as follows: TGCGCCAGCAGCCAAGATGCCGGGGACTTTGCATACAATGAGCAGTTCTTC. The resulting protein is CASSQDAGDFAYNEQFF. The chain joins TRBV4-3 to TRBJ2-1, with TRBD2 perhaps the D gene, on 6 matching bases. The CDR3 starts with the cysteine, ends with the phenylalanine, and has 17 residues. Here the CDR3 DNA is all that survives: 51 bases in frame from base 1. The germline V gene provides CDR1 LGHNA and CDR2 YSLEER. Trimming costs V 0 bases and J 4 bases, and their ends lie 16 bases apart.